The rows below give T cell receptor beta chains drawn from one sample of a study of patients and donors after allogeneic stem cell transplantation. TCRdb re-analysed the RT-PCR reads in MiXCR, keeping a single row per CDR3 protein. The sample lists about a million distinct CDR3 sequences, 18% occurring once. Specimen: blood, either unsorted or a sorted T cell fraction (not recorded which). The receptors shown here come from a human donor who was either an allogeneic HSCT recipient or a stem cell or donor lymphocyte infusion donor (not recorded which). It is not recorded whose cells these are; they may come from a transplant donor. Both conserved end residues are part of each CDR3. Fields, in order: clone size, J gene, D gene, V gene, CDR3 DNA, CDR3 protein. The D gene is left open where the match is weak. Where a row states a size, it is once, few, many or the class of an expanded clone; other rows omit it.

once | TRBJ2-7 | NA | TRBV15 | TGTGCCACCAGCAGAATGAACAGGGCGTACGAGCAGTACTTC | CATSRMNRAYEQYF
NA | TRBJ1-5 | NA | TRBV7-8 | TGTGCCAGCAGCTTAATAGGGGCATCAAATCAGCCCCAGCATTTT | CASSLIGASNQPQHF
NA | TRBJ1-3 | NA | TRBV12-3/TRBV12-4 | TGTGCCAGCAGTGTACAGGTTGGAAACACCATATATTTT | CASSVQVGNTIYF
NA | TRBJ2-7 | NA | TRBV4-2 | TGTGCCAGCAGCCAAGTTGGGGGCGTCCCCTTGCCCTACGAGCAGTACTTC | CASSQVGGVPLPYEQYF
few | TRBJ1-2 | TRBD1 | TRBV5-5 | TGTGCCAGCAGCCATAACCCAGGGGGAATTTGGGGCTACACCTTC | CASSHNPGGIWGYTF
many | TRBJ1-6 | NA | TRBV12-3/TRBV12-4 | TGTGCCAGCAGCCCCTTGAAAGCGAATTCACCCCTCCACTTT | CASSPLKANSPLHF
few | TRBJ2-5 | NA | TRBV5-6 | TGTGCCAGCAGGGATTGGCGGGAAGAGACCCAGTACTTC | CASRDWREETQYF
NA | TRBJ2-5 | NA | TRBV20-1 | TGCAGTGCTAGAGATGGGACGCAAGAGACCCAGTACTTC | CSARDGTQETQYF
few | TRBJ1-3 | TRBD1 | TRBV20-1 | TGCAGTGCTAGACCCGGGGACAGGGCTGGAAACACCATATATTTT | CSARPGDRAGNTIYF
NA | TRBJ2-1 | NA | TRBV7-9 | TGTGCCAGCAGCAACTCCCTCGGGCGGGCGGGCAATGAGCAGTTCTTC | CASSNSLGRAGNEQFF
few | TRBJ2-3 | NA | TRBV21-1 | TGTGCCAGCAGCTCCCCCGGGGGGCCGGATACGCAGTATTTT | CASSSPGGPDTQYF
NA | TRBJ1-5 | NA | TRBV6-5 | TGTGCCAGCAGTTACTCCGGACAGCGCCCTGGGAGCAATCAGCCCCAGCATTTT | CASSYSGQRPGSNQPQHF
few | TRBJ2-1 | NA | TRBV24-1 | TGTGCCACCAGTGATTCCGGGGGGCCCAACTACAATGAGCAGTTCTTC | CATSDSGGPNYNEQFF
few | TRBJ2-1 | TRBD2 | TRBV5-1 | TGCGCCAGCAGCCTGGAAGTAGCGGGGGAAGACAATGAGCAGTTCTTC | CASSLEVAGEDNEQFF
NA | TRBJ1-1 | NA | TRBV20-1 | TGCAGTGCTAGAGACCCTATTAGGGGACCTGAAGCTTTCTTT | CSARDPIRGPEAFF
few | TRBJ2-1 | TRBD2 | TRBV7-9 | TGTGCCAGCAGCCGACCTACTAGCGGGGTAAATGAGCAGTTCTTC | CASSRPTSGVNEQFF
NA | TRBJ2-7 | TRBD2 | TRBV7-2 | TGTGCCAGCAGCCTGAACGTAGCGGGATCTATACAGAACGAGCAGTACTTC | CASSLNVAGSIQNEQYF
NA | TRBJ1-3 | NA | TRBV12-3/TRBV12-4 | TGTGCCAGCAGTTTAGTGCCACCCGGGACGGCTGGAAACACCATATATTTT | CASSLVPPGTAGNTIYF
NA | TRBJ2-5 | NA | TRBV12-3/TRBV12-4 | TGTGCCAGCAGTTTGGGTACGAGACGGCGGACCAAAGAGACCCAGTACTTC | CASSLGTRRRTKETQYF
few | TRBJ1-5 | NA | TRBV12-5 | TGTGCTAGTGGTTTGGTACGCGGAGGGGGGATCTTTAGCAATCAGCCCCAGCATTTT | CASGLVRGGGIFSNQPQHF
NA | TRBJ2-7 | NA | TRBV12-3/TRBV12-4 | TGTGCCAGCAAAACCCTAAGCTCCTACGAGCAGTACTTC | CASKTLSSYEQYF
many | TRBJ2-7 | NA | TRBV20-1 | TGCAGTGCTAGAGGCCCCGGGATCCACTCCTACGAGCAGTACTTC | CSARGPGIHSYEQYF
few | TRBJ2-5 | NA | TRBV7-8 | TGTGCCAGCAGCCTCCCCGCAGGGGGGCCAATCCAAGAGACCCAGTACTTC | CASSLPAGGPIQETQYF
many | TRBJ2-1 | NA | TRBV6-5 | TGTGCCAGCAGTTACTCTCAGCTCTATGAGCAGTTCTTC | CASSYSQLYEQFF
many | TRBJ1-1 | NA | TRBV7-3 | TGTGCCAGCAGCTCGGATACAAACACTGAAGCTTTCTTT | CASSSDTNTEAFF
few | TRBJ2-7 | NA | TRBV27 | TGTGCCATCGAGACCCGGGACGGGCCTAACGAGCAGTACTTC | CAIETRDGPNEQYF
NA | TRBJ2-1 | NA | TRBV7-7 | TGTGCCAGCAGCCTCCAGGTGGGTCGACGGGACTCCTACAATGAGCAGTTCTTC | CASSLQVGRRDSYNEQFF
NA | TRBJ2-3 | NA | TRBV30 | TGTGCCTGGAGTGTAGGGGGAGGTGGCACAGATACGCAGTATTTT | CAWSVGGGGTDTQYF
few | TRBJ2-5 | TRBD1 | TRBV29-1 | TGCAGCGTTGCGGGTTACAGGGGAACCCAAGAGACCCAGTACTTC | CSVAGYRGTQETQYF
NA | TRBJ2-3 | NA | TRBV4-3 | TGCGCCAGCAGCCAAGATCTCCAGGGCGCTAGCACAGATACGCAGTATTTT | CASSQDLQGASTDTQYF
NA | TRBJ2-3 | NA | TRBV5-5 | TGTGCCAGCAGCTTGTATAGCGGTAGAGATACGCAGTATTTT | CASSLYSGRDTQYF
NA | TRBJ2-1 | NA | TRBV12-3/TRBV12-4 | TGTGCCAGCAGTTTTTTCGGGGGATTGGGCAATGAGCAGTTCTTC | CASSFFGGLGNEQFF
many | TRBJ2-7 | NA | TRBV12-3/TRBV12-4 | TGTGCCAGCAGTTTCTCTGGGGTCCCCTACGAGCAGTACTTC | CASSFSGVPYEQYF
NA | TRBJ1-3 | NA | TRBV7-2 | TGTGCCAGCAGCTCGACGGGACAAACGAAGGGAAACACCATATATTTT | CASSSTGQTKGNTIYF
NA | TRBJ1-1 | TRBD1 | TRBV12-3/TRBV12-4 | TGTGCCAGGATTCTGACAGGGGCCGGAACTGAAGCTTTCTTT | CARILTGAGTEAFF
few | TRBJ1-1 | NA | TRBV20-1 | TGCAGTGCTAGGCACAGTAAATCCCCAGCTGAAGCTTTCTTT | CSARHSKSPAEAFF
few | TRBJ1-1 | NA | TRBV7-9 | TGTGCCAGCAGCTTAGTTCTGGGGAACACTGAAGCTTTCTTT | CASSLVLGNTEAFF
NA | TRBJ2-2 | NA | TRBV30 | TGTGCCTGGACGGGGGCCGGGGAGCTGTTTTTT | CAWTGAGELFF
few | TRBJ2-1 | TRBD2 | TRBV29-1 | TGCAGCGTCAAGGGACTAGCGGGAGTTGTACACAATGAGCAGTTCTTC | CSVKGLAGVVHNEQFF
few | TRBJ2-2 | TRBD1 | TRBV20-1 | TGCAGTGCTAGAGATCCAGACAGGGGGCATGTCGGGGAGCTGTTTTTT | CSARDPDRGHVGELFF
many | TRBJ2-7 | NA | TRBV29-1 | TGCAGCGTTGTGCCAGGGAACGACGAGCAGTACTTC | CSVVPGNDEQYF
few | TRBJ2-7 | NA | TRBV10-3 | TGTGCCATCAAATGGTCAGGGCTCTCCTACGAGCAGTACTTC | CAIKWSGLSYEQYF
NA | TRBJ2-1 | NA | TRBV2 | TGTGCCAGCAGTTATACCGGGACCATAGAGCAGTTCTTC | CASSYTGTIEQFF
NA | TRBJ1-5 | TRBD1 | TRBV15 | TGTGCCACCAGCAGTCGGGACAGGTTCAATCAGCCCCAGCATTTT | CATSSRDRFNQPQHF
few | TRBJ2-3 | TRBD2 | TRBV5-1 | TGCGCCAGCAGCTTGGGACTAGCGGGGGGGCAGGGAGATACGCAGTATTTT | CASSLGLAGGQGDTQYF
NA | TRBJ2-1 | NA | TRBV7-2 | TGTGCCAGCAGCTTACTTCGTCAGTCCCACAATGAGCAGTTCTTC | CASSLLRQSHNEQFF
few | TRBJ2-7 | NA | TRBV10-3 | TGTGCCATTGGGTCCTCCTACGAGCAGTACTTC | CAIGSSYEQYF
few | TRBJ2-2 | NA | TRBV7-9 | TGTGCATTTAGACTAGTCCTGGAGACCGGGGAGCTGTTTTTT | CAFRLVLETGELFF
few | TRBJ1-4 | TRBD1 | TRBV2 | TGTGCCAGCAGTGAAGCTAGGACCGGGACAGGGGATGAAAAACTGTTTTTT | CASSEARTGTGDEKLFF
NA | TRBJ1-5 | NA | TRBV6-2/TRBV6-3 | TGTGCCAGCAGTTACCTCGGTGGACTTGGCAATCAGCCCCAGCATTTT | CASSYLGGLGNQPQHF
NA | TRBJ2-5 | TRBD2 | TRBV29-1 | TGCAGCGCCCTACCTAGCGGGGGGCTTGCCGAGACCCAGTACTTC | CSALPSGGLAETQYF
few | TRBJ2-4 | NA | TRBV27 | TGTGCCAGCAGTTTATCGCAGGGATCTTTTAAGGTTCAGTACTTC | CASSLSQGSFKVQYF
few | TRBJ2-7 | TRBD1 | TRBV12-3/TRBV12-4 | TGTGCCAGCAGGCCCGGGACAGGACTCTTTCCCTACGAGCAGTACTTC | CASRPGTGLFPYEQYF
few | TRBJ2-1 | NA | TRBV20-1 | TGCAGTGCTAGGAGGGACGGGAGAATCAATGAGCAGTTCTTC | CSARRDGRINEQFF